The T cell receptor (beta chain) under discussion was sequenced for a study of cytomegalovirus exposure and HLA in healthy donors. Study context: Earlier work reported approximately 110 million unique TCR beta sequences from about 179 million T cells.

The V end was cut by 7 bases, the J end by 0 bases, with 15 bases between. CDR3 size: 16 residues. Germline V lookup: CDR1 MDHEN, CDR2 SYDVKM. The PCR had 60 Vbeta and 13 Jbeta primers. The repertoire was sequenced with immunoSEQ multiplex PCR; TCRdb's copy has only in-frame clones and lacks some. Of tens of thousands of clones in the sample, approximately 70% are singletons; the top ten hold 9% to 9.5%. The donors comprised healthy bone marrow donors. The chain links TRBV28 to TRBJ1-4; TRBD1 is a possible D gene (6 bases). The source is a woman between 45 and 60 years old in good health and CMV-seronegative. Input material: PBMCs. The CDR3 spells CASKGGGFSTNEKLFF. The DNA of the CDR3 is TGTGCCAGCAAGGGGGGGGGCTTCTCAACTAATGAAAAACTGTTTTTT.